The clone carrying this T cell receptor (beta chain) was picked up a small number of times. The V segment lost 3 bases and the J segment 0 bases; nucleotides outside the gene matches: 7. This CDR3 region has 17 residues. The data are from a study of human T cells and chemical hapten exposure. TCRdb re-called the RACE reads through MiXCR, storing one row per CDR3 protein. The data hold approximately 88,000 distinct CDR3 sequences, with over 10% observed a single time. Stated time point: patch test 3, about 24 weeks after DPC sensitization. Treatment noted: therapeutic diphenylcyclopropenone sensitization with weekly scalp DPC.

Sequenced here: whole blood, sampled in connection with sensitization to the hapten diphenylcyclopropenone (DPC). This receptor was identified in a woman in her 50s with alopecia areata. Some clones in this sample may be carry-over from other donors' samples. This chain joins TRBV12-3 or TRBV12-4 and TRBJ1-5, with 8 nucleotides matching TRBD1. CDR3 sequence (DNA): TGTGCCAGCAGTTTTGGGACAGGTCCTTATAGCAATCAGCCCCAGCATTTT. Translating gives CASSFGTGPYSNQPQHF.